This TCR beta chain was found in a study of cytomegalovirus exposure and HLA in healthy donors (dated by TCRdb to about 2017). About the study as a whole: According to an earlier analysis of 587 of the donors, about 180 million T cells yielded 117 million unique TCR beta sequences and less than 300 Gb of sequence data. A separate validation cohort of 100 to 150 different subjects was used in addition to the approximately 670-subject first cohort. The genetic ancestry cluster associated with self-reported Caucasian donors included 81% of the roughly 400 genotyped donors. The study combined high-throughput TCR immunosequencing, statistical association of individual TCRs with disease status, and machine learning to predict cytomegalovirus infection status. A later analysis re-analyzed previously published TCR beta repertoires from about 600 donors and added high-resolution HLA genotyping to study TCR occurrence patterns. Typing coverage varied by locus: roughly 629-630 donors for A, B, C, DRB1 and DQB1; around 560 for DQA1; about 600 for DPA1; approximately 450 for DPB1. Around 320 gigabases of sequencing data and approximately 85 million unique TCR sequences were included in an early release covering about 600 HLA-typed donors. On average, 235,054 unique TCR beta nucleotide sequences were sequenced per donor among some 420 genotyped donors of the cohort, with roughly 18% of those sequences being non-productive. An earlier analysis of 500 to 750 of the donors applied high-throughput TCR beta sequencing to assess whether each TCR beta V gene segment acted as functional or pseudogenic. Genome-wide SNP genotypes for about three fifths of the roughly 670 donors were used in a later genetic analysis, which treated that subset as a discovery cohort. The aim of the study was to test whether cataloging public T cell receptors could identify signatures of past pathogen exposure. Roughly 5 DR-DQ haplotypes were handled as single units for association and clustering because linkage in the cohort was strong. Rather than using new phenotypic data, the later analysis identified candidate immune exposures from TCR beta sequences and from how often those sequences occurred across donors. The T cell repertoires of some 700 subjects were profiled by immunosequencing and related to cytomegalovirus serostatus. Every repertoire in the discovery cohort had been generated on one and the same sequencing platform. Class I and class II HLA loci were covered by the typing at four-digit resolution. Donor age, sex, ethnicity and CMV serostatus were collected together with the repertoire data. The research as a whole found: In a later analysis, the rate of TCR association differed among HLA loci, with DRB1 alleles having the most associated TCRs and HLA-C alleles having the fewest. In a later analysis, most CMV-associated TCR beta chains were found to appear HLA-restricted, with HLA associations seemingly driven largely by CMV exposure. Presence/absence analyses assumed roughly uniform sequencing depth across donors, an assumption that may not hold. When HLA alleles, especially DR and DQ, strongly co-occurred, TCR associations were difficult to assign to individual alleles. In an earlier analysis of fewer than 700 of the donors, most TCR beta V segments appeared in productive rearrangements about 87% or about 30% of the time, broadly matching IMGT annotations. Linkage disequilibrium might explain the correlated functional status among segregating V segments, but an unknown experimental factor could not be ruled out. For the cohort, immune exposure information was limited to CMV serostatus. A later analysis associated about 17,000 TCR beta sequences with specific HLA alleles at a false discovery rate of 0.05. In the study, some 160 TCR beta chains were listed as associated with cytomegalovirus. Because counts were too low, about 18 rarely observed V segments, including chromosome 9 orphons, were excluded from the earlier analysis of fewer than 650 of the donors. A cluster of highly shared sequence variants was judged likely to represent a technical artifact of the sequencing pipeline. This cohort had only TCR beta chains sequenced, and the lack of alpha or paired-chain data limited which features could be detected. In a later genetic analysis, fewer N-insertions in productive TCRs were reported among donors in an Asian-associated ancestry cluster than the roughly 640-donor mean. A later analysis reported that several top co-occurrence clusters appeared linked to parvovirus B19, influenza, CMV and Epstein-Barr virus. HLA typing was unavailable for some donors at each locus, so association tests used only the typed subset. A later analysis found that HLA-associated TCR beta chains were more clonally expanded and had lower generation probabilities than equally common non-associated chains. In both the original and validation cohorts, the classifier was reported to diagnose cytomegalovirus status with high specificity and sensitivity. Across donors, most TCR sequences were observed very rarely, whereas some public TCRs were present in many individuals. Some IMGT-functional V segments, including TRBV6-2 and TRBV6-3, could not be told apart with the 87-base-pair reads, so those segments were excluded. A further reported finding was that TCR beta sequences accurately predicted the HLA-A and HLA-B alleles for most subjects in the first cohort. Three of the identified cytomegalovirus-associated TCR beta chains were confirmed in vitro to be specific for cytomegalovirus antigens. An association between a missense DCLRE1C variant and V-gene and J-gene trimming of TCR beta chains was found in a later genetic analysis and replicated in an independent cohort. It was suggested by the authors that the approach could potentially be generalized to other disease states and immunological phenotypes.

The library was obtained by the immunoSEQ multiplex PCR assay. The multiplex PCR relied on a mix of 60 forward primers for TCR Vbeta segments and 13 reverse primers for TCR Jbeta segments. Amplification of the CDR3 region of rearranged TCR beta genes was performed with a multiplex PCR assay on genomic DNA. The Illumina HiSeq System was used to sequence the amplified TCR beta libraries as 87-base-pair reads. The authors processed their data as follows. In a later analysis, 70 million to 95 million unique TCR beta chains were counted across the roughly 610 repertoires, and about 9.9 million of these chains were shared by at least two donors. A nearest-neighbor algorithm error-corrected the raw reads and collapsed the reads into unique sequences, merging closely related sequences to remove PCR and sequencing errors. V, D and J gene segments were assigned by aligning CDR3 sequences to IMGT reference sequences. For a sequence to be retained, at least a six-nucleotide match to both a V gene segment and a J gene segment was required. Rearrangements were classified as productive when the CDR3 lacked stop codons and remained in frame with V and J, and all other rearrangements were classified as non-productive. Following IMGT convention, CDR3 was defined as the stretch from the second conserved V-encoded cysteine to the conserved J-encoded phenylalanine. In an earlier analysis of roughly 580 of the donors, sequences lacking an unambiguous match to a single V gene segment were excluded. In an earlier analysis of about 590 of the donors, a V segment was called functional when productive rearrangements were above 56.7%, and segregating when the standard deviation between donors exceeded 5%. A statistical classification framework was built to diagnose cytomegalovirus status from the catalog of TCR beta chain sequences. In a later analysis, TCR nucleotide sequences were compared against IMGT/GENE-DB human TR gene sequences so that V and J genes could be assigned. A later analysis assigned CDR3 sequences and most-parsimonious VDJ recombination scenarios with the TCRdist pipeline. In a later analysis, each TCR beta chain was defined by its CDR3 amino acid sequence together with its V-gene family, and reads lacking a unique V-gene family were excluded. A later analysis removed several hundred highly shared, low-generation-probability nucleotide sequences to deal with suspected cross-contamination and a sequencing artifact. For each public chain, a later analysis derived a clonal expansion index from normalized ranks of inferred template counts within each repertoire. A later analysis computed generation probabilities with a VDJ recombination model fitted to out-of-frame rearrangements, and checked the results against IGoR. In a later analysis, hypergeometric tests were used to score TCR-TCR, TCR-HLA and TCR-CMV co-occurrence, with a repertoire-size bias correction applied to TCR pairs. A later analysis estimated false discovery rates by permuting HLA or CMV assignments 20 times. In a later analysis, co-occurring TCRs were grouped using DBSCAN, and TCRdist sequence similarity was added for clustering within HLA-allele-positive subsets. For co-occurrence clustering, repertoires with fewer than 30,000 or more than 120,000 public chains were excluded, along with four or five repertoires with anomalous nucleotide sharing. TCRdb obtained this table from immuneACCESS and retained in-frame rearrangements with V and J assigned. These tables miss some clones; where compared with another copy, unresolved V genes account for less than half of the shortfall, and the remainder is unexplained. V and J calls plus clone size are reproduced from that table; the DNA served to infer D and trimming. In all, the sample holds approximately 130,000 clones, and roughly 83% of those were seen once. About 1.5% of the sample rests with the top ten.

Trimming accounts for 0 bases at V and 5 bases at J, while the number of junction bases matched to no gene is 8. The germline V gene sets CDR1 to LGHNA and CDR2 to YSLEER. Measured from the cysteine to the phenylalanine, the CDR3 is 16 residues long. Only the CDR3 part of the read is kept: 48 bases, read in frame from the first base. About this clone: Its antigen is currently not known. Qualities for individual bases were not recorded, and no much larger clone is one base off.

The cohort was made up of hundreds of healthy bone marrow donors. Cohort members were all nominally healthy when sampled, although unrecorded immune exposures were likely present. The donor tested CMV seronegative and was one of the 352 seronegative cohort members. A peripheral blood sample was provided by each donor, and peripheral blood mononuclear cells were used for TCR beta sequencing. The Qiagen DNeasy Blood Extraction Kit was used to extract genomic DNA from the blood cell samples. This sequence originates from a man aged 40-49 years in good health and CMV-seronegative. The chain couples TRBV4-3 to TRBJ2-7, and TRBD2 matches 9 of the central bases. Sequenced: PBMCs. The nucleotide sequence is TGCGCCAGCAGCCAAGATAGGGCGGGAGGGGTTCACGAGCAGTACTTC. This yields the protein CASSQDRAGGVHEQYF.